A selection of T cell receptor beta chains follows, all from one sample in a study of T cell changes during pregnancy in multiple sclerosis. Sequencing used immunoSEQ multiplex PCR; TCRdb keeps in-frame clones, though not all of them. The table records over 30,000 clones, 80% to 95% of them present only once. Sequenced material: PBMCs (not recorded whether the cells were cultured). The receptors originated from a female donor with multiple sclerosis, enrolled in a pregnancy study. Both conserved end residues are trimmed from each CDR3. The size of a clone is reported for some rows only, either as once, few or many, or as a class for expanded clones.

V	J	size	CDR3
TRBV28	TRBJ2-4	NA	ASSRDSPGVQY
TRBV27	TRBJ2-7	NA	VCGQGAYEQY
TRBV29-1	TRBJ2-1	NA	SVVISGRDNEQF
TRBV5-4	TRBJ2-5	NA	ASSLWAGGGQQETQY
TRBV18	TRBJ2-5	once	ASSPPGTEETQY
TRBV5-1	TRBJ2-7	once	ASSLVGSVTYEQY
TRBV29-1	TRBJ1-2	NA	SVVGGNYGYT
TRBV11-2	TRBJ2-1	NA	ASSSGPATYNEQF
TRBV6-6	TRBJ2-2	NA	ASRSIGGAGELF
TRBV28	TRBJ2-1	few	ASSLVGDEQF
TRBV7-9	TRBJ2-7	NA	ASSLGWGKSEQY
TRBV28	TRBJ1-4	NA	ASSLIGTGNEKLF
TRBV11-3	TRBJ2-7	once	ASSLGSHEQY
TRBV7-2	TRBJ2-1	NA	ASSGGSTSLSYNEQF
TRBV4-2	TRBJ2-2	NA	ASSRVGLAGYTGELF
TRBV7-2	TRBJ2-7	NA	ASSLMLRQASYEQY
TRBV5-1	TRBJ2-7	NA	ASRPTGLAGEGKY
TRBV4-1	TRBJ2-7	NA	ASSQDKGEQY
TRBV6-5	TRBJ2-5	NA	ASSYSIEGPRY
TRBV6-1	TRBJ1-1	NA	ASSEPLTGLNTEAF
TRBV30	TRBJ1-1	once	AWSAGTGSLGDTEAF
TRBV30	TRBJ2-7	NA	AWPRLAEPYEQY
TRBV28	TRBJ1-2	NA	ASLTKMIGTVYGYT
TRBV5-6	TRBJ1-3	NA	ASSLVQGIDTIY
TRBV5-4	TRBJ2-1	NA	ASNSGGSSYNEQF
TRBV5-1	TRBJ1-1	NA	ASSLDRGNTEAF
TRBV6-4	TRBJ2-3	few	ASSPTPHDTQY
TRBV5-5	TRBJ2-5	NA	ASSVGQGILQETQY
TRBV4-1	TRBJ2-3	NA	ASSLRPVLAGGEADTQY
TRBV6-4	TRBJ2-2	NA	ASSDRDTGELF
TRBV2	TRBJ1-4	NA	ASRTGTNEKLF